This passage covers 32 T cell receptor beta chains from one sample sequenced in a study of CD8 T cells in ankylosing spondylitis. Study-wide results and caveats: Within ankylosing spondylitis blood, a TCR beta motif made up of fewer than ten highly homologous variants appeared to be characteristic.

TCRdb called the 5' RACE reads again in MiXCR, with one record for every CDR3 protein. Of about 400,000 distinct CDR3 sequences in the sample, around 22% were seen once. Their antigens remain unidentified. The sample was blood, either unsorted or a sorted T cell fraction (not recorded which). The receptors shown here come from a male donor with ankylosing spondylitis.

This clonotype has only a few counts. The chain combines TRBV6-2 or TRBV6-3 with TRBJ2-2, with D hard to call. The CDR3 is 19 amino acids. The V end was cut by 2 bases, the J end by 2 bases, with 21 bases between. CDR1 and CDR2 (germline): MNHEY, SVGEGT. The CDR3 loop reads CASSYRFLDRAFNTGELFF. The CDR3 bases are TGTGCCAGCAGTTACAGGTTCCTTGATAGGGCGTTTAACACCGGGGAGCTGTTTTTT.

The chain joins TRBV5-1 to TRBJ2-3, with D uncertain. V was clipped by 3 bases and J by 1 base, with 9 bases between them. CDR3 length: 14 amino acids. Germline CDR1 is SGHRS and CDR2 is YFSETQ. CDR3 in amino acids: CASSSQAGTDTQYF. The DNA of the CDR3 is TGCGCCAGCAGCTCTCAGGCGGGCACAGATACGCAGTATTTT.

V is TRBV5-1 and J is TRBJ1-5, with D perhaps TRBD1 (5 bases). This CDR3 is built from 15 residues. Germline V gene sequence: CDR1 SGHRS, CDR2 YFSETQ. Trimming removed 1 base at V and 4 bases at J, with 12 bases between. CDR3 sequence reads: CASSLLGAENQPQHF. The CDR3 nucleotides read TGCGCCAGCAGCTTGCTCGGGGCAGAAAATCAGCCCCAGCATTTT.

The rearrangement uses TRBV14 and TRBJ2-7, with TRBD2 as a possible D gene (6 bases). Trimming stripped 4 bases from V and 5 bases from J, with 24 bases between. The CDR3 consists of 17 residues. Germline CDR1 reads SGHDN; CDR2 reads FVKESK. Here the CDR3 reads CASSPISDEWGDHEQYF. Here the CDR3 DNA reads TGTGCCAGCAGCCCCATCTCGGACGAATGGGGGGACCACGAGCAGTACTTC.

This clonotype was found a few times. The CDR3: CASSPRLLSEQYF. The DNA of the CDR3 is TGTGCCAGCAGTCCGAGACTACTCTCCGAGCAGTACTTC. The chain links TRBV28 to TRBJ2-7, with a possible D match to TRBD2 (5 bases). V lost 5 bases and J 6 bases, leaving 14 bases between the germline ends. CDR1 and CDR2 from the germline V gene are MDHEN and SYDVKM. The CDR3 length is 13 residues.

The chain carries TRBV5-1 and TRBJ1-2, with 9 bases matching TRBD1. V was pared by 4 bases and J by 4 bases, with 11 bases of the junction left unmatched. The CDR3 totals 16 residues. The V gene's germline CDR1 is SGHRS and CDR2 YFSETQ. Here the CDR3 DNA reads TGCGCCAGCAGCGATTCGGGGACAGGGAGCGTCTATGGCTACACCTTC. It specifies CASSDSGTGSVYGYTF. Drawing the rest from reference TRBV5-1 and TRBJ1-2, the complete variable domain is KAGVTQTPRYLIKTRGQQVTLSCSPISGHRSVSWYQQTPGQGLQFLFEYFSETQRNKGNFPGRFSGRQFSNSRSEMNVSTLELGDSALYLCASSDSGTGSVYGYTFGSGTRLTVV.

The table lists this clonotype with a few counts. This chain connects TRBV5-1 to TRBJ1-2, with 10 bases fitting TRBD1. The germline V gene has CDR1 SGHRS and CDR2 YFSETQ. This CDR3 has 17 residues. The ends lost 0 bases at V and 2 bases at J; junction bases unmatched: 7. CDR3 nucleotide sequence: TGCGCCAGCAGCTTGGTATTGGGACAGGGGATCAACTATGGCTACACCTTC. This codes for CASSLVLGQGINYGYTF. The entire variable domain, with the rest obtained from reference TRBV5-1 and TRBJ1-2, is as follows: KAGVTQTPRYLIKTRGQQVTLSCSPISGHRSVSWYQQTPGQGLQFLFEYFSETQRNKGNFPGRFSGRQFSNSRSEMNVSTLELGDSALYLCASSLVLGQGINYGYTFGSGTRLTVV.

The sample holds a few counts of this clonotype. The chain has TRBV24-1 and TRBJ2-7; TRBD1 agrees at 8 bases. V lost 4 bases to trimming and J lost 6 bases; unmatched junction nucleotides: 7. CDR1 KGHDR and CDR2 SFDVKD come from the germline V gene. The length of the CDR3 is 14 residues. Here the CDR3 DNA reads TGTGCCACCAGTGACATGGGACAGGACGTCGAGCAGTACTTC. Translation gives CATSDMGQDVEQYF.

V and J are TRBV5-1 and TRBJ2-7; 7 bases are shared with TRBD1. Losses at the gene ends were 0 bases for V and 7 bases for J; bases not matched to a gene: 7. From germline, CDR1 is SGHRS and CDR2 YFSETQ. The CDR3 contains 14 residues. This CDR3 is CASSLATGFREQYF. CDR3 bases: TGCGCCAGCAGCTTGGCGACAGGGTTCAGAGAGCAGTACTTC.

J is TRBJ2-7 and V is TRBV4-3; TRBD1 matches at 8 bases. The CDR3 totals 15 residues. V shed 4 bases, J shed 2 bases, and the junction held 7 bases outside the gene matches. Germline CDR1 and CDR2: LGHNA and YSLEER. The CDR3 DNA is TGCGCCAGCAGCCTCGTTCCGGGACAGGCCTACGAGCAGTACTTC. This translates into CASSLVPGQAYEQYF.

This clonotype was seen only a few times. The DNA of the CDR3 is TGTGCCAGCAGCTTAGCGGGGGCGGGACTCTCCTACGAGCAGTACTTC. Translating it yields CASSLAGAGLSYEQYF. The V call is TRBV7-2, the J call TRBJ2-7; D is perhaps TRBD1 or TRBD2 (6 bases each). The CDR3 consists of 16 residues. From germline, CDR1 is SGHTA and CDR2 FQGNSA. V was clipped by 0 bases and J by 0 bases, with 12 bases between them. Supplemented by reference TRBV7-2 and TRBJ2-7, the full variable domain reads GAGVSQSPSNKVTEKGKDVELRCDPISGHTALYWYRQSLGQGLEFLIYFQGNSAPDKSGLPSDRFSAERTGGSVSTLTIQRTQQEDSAVYLCASSLAGAGLSYEQYFGPGTRLTVT.

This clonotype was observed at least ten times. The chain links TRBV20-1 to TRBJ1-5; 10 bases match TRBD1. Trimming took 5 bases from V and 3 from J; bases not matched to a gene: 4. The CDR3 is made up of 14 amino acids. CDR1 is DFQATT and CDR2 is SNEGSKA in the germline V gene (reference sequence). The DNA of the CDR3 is TGCAGTGCTGCCGGGACAGGGGACAATCAGCCCCAGCATTTT. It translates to CSAAGTGDNQPQHF.

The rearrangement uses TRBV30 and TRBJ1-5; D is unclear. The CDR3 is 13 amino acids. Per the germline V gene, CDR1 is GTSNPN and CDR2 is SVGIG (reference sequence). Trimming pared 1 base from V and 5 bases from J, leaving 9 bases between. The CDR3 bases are TGTGCCTGGAGTGGCGCCCGGGATCAGCCCCAGCATTTT. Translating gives CAWSGARDQPQHF.

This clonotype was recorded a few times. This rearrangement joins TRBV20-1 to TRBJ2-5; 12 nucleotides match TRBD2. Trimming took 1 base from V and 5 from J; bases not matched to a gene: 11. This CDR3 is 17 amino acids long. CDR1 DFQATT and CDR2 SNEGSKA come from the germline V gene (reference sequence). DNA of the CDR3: TGCAGTGCTAGAGTGCCTCGACTAGCGGGGGCGGCGGAGACCCAGTACTTC. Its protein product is CSARVPRLAGAAETQYF.

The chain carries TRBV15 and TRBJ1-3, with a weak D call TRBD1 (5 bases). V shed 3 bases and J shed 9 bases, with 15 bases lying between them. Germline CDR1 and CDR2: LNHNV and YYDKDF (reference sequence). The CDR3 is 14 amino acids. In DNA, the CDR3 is TGTGCCACCAGCAGGGACGGGGCCATTGGCACCATATATTTT. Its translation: CATSRDGAIGTIYF.

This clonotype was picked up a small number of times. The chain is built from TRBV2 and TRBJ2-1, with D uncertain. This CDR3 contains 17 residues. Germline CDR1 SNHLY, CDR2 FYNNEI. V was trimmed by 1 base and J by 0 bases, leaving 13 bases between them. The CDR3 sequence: CASSEGSARPSYNEQFF. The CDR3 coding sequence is TGTGCCAGCAGTGAAGGGTCAGCCAGACCCTCCTACAATGAGCAGTTCTTC.

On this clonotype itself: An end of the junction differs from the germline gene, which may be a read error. The chain's CDR3 is CASILLAGTYNEQFF. CDR3 in DNA: TGTGCCAGCATCTTACTAGCGGGAACTTACAATGAGCAGTTCTTC. The chain links TRBV7-8 to TRBJ2-1; 10 bases are a match to TRBD2. CDR1 and CDR2 from the germline V gene are SGHVS and FQNEAQ. The CDR3 is 15 residues long.

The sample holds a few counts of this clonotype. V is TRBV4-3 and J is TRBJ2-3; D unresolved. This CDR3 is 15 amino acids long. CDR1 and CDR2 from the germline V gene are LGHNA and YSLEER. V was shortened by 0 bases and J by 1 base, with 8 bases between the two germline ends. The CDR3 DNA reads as TGCGCCAGCAGCCAAGATCGGTATGGCACAGATACGCAGTATTTT. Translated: CASSQDRYGTDTQYF.

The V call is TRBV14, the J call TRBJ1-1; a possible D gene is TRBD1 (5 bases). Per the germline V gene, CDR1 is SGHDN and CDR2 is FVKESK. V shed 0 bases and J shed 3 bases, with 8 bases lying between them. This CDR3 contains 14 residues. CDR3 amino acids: CASSQEIQDTEAFF. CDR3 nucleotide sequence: TGTGCCAGCAGCCAAGAGATACAGGACACTGAAGCTTTCTTT. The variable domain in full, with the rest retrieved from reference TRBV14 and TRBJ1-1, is EAGVTQFPSHSVIEKGQTVTLRCDPISGHDNLYWYRRVMGKEIKFLLHFVKESKQDESGMPNNRFLAERTGGTYSTLKVQPAELEDSGVYFCASSQEIQDTEAFFGQGTRLTVV.

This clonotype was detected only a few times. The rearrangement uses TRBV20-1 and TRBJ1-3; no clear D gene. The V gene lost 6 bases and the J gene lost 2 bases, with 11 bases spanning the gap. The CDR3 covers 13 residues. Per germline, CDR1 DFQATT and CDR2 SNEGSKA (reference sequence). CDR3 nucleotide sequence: TGCAGTGCCCAGGTTACCCCTGGAAACACCATATATTTT. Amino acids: CSAQVTPGNTIYF.

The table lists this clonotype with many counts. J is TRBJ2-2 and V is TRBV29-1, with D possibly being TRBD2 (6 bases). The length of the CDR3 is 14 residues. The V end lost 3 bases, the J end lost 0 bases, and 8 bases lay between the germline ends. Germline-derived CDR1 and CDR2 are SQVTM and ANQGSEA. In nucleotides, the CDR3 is TGCAGCGTTGAGACGGGGGCGAACACCGGGGAGCTGTTTTTT. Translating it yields CSVETGANTGELFF.

CDR3 residues: CASSVESGAITQYF. CDR3 sequence (DNA): TGTGCCAGCAGCGTAGAATCGGGGGCTATAACCCAGTACTTC. The rearrangement uses TRBV9 and TRBJ2-5, with D perhaps assigned TRBD1 or TRBD2 (6 bases each). Germline V gene lookup returns CDR1 SGDLS and CDR2 YYNGEE. This CDR3 contains 14 residues. V was cut by 0 bases and J by 8 bases, with 14 bases left in between. Full variable domain (outside the CDR3, taken from reference TRBV9 and TRBJ2-5): DSGVTQTPKHLITATGQRVTLRCSPRSGDLSVYWYQQSLDQGLQFLIQYYNGEERAKGNILERFSAQQFPDLHSELNLSSLELGDSALYFCASSVESGAITQYFGPGTRLLVL.

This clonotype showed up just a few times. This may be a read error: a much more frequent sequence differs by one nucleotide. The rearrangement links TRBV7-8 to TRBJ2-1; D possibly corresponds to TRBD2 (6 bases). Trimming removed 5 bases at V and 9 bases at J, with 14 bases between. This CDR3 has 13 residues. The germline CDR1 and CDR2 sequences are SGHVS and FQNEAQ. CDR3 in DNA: TGTGCCAGCAGCCTTGGGCGGGATGCTGAGCAGTTCTTC. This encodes CASSLGRDAEQFF.

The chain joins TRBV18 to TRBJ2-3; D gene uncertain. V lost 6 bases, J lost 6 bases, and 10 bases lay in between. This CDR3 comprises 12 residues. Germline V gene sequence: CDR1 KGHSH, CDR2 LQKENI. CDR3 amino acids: CASSFPVDTQYF. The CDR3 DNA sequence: TGTGCCAGCTCGTTCCCCGTTGATACGCAGTATTTT.

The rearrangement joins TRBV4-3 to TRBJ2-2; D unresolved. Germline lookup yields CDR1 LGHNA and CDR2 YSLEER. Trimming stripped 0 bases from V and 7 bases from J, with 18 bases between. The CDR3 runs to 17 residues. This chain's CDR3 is CASSQDHGPRVIGELFF. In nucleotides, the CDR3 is TGCGCCAGCAGCCAAGATCATGGCCCCCGAGTCATCGGGGAGCTGTTTTTT.

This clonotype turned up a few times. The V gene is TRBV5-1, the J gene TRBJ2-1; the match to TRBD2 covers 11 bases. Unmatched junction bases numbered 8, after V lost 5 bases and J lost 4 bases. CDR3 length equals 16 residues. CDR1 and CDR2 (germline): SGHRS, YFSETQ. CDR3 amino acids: CASRLLGTSGYNEQFF. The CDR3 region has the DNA TGCGCCAGCAGATTACTAGGGACTAGCGGTTACAATGAGCAGTTCTTC.

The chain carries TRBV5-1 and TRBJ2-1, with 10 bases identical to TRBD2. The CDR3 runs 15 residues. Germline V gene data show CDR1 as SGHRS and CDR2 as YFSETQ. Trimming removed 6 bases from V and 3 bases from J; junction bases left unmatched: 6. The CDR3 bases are TGCGCCAGCATACCCGGGACTAGCGTCTACAATGAGCAGTTCTTC. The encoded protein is CASIPGTSVYNEQFF.

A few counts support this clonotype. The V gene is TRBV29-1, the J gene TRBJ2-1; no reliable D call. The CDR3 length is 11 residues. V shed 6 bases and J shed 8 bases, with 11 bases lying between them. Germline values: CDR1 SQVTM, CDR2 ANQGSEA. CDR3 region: CSVEFVDEQFF. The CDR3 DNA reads TGCAGCGTAGAGTTCGTCGATGAGCAGTTCTTC.

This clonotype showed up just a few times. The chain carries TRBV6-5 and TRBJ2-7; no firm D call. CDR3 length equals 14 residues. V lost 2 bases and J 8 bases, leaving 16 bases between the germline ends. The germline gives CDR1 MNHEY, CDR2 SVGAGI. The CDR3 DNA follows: TGTGCCAGCAGTTACCCTGGGATCAGACCTCAGCAGTACTTC. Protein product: CASSYPGIRPQQYF.

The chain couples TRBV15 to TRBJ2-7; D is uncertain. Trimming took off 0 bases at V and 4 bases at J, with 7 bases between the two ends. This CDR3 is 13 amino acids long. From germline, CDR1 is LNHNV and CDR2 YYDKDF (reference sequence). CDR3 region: CATSRELIYEQYF. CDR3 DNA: TGTGCCACCAGCAGAGAACTTATATACGAGCAGTACTTC.

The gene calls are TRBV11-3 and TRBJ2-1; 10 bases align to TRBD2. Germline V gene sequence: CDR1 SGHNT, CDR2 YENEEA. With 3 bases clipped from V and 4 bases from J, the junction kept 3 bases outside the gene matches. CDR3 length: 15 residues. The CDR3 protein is CASSLFSGRYNEQFF. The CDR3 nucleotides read TGTGCCAGCAGCTTGTTTAGCGGGAGGTACAATGAGCAGTTCTTC.

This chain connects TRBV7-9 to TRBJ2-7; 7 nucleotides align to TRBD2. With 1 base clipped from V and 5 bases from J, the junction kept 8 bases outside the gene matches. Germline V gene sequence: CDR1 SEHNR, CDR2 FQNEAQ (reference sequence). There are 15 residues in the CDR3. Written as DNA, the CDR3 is TGTGCCAGCAGCTTAGGGCAGTGGGGAGGGGACGAGCAGTACTTC. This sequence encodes CASSLGQWGGDEQYF. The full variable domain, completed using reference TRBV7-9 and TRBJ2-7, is DTGVSQNPRHKITKRGQNVTFRCDPISEHNRLYWYRQTLGQGPEFLTYFQNEAQLEKSRLLSDRFSAERPKGSFSTLEIQRTEQGDSAMYLCASSLGQWGGDEQYFGPGTRLTVT.